A single sample is the source of the 24 T cell receptor beta chains below, sequenced in a study of T cells in women clearing cervical HPV infection. Profiled with immunoSEQ multiplex PCR; TCRdb holds only in-frame clones, not every one. In total, the table holds about 33,000 clones. The sequencing sample was made of blood buffy coat. The receptors come from a woman between 18 and 70 years old with a cervical HPV16 infection that either progressed to CIN3+ or cleared (not recorded which).

This CDR3 reads CSSRAGGRTEAFF. The covered CDR3 bases are TGCAGTTCTCGGGCGGGCGGGCGGACTGAA. V is TRBV20-1 and J is TRBJ1-1; D is uncertain. The read terminates 3 residues ahead of where the CDR3 ends, so the germline J gene completes it. Germline V gene sequence: CDR1 DFQATT, CDR2 SNEGSKA (reference sequence). Trimming shortened V by 8 bases and J by 5 bases, and 18 bases separated the two germline ends. The CDR3 sequence is 13 residues long.

Turning to this clone: The CDR3 goes on 3 residues after the read ends, and that part is filled in from the germline J gene. At the DNA level, this CDR3 is encoded by other sequences in the same sample as well. The chain has TRBV18 and TRBJ2-7; TRBD2 aligns across 10 bases. The J segment lost 0 bases and the V segment lost 3 bases, leaving 11 bases of the junction unmatched. The length of the CDR3 is 18 residues. Germline loops: CDR1 KGHSH, CDR2 LQKENI. CDR3 region: CASSPRLAGGPSSYEQYF. Partial CDR3 DNA: TGTGCCAGCTCACCCCGACTAGCGGGCGGGCCAAGCTCCTACGAG.

CDR3 DNA, as far as it was read: TGTGCCAGCAGCTTGCTGCGGGGACCGGGAGAGACC. Residues: CASSLLRGPGET. The full CDR3 is CASSLLRGPGETQYF. The chain uses TRBV7-2 and TRBJ2-5, with D perhaps matching TRBD2 (6 bases). The read ends 3 residues before the CDR3 terminus; that terminus is restored from the germline J gene. Per the germline V gene, CDR1 is SGHTA and CDR2 is FQGNSA. Trimming cost V 3 bases and J 4 bases, with 15 bases left between them. There are 15 residues in the CDR3.

For this clone: The read is 3 residues too short to cover the CDR3 end, so that end is filled in from the germline J gene. J is TRBJ1-2 and V is TRBV29-1; 9 nucleotides agree with TRBD1. Unmatched junction bases numbered 12, after V lost 0 bases and J lost 7 bases. This CDR3 contains 16 residues. CDR1 is SQVTM and CDR2 is ANQGSEA in the germline V gene. The CDR3 bases that were read are TGCAGCGTTGAAGATCTTCAGGGACAGGGTCGGGGTGGC. It specifies CSVEDLQGQGRGG. The full CDR3 protein is CSVEDLQGQGRGGYTF.

To note about this clone: From the germline J gene comes the end of the CDR3, since the read stops 3 residues before it. V gene TRBV13 combines with J gene TRBJ2-3, with D possibly being TRBD2 (7 bases). Germline V gene lookup returns CDR1 PRHDT and CDR2 FYEKMQ (reference sequence). This CDR3 contains 15 residues. Trimming shortened V by 4 bases and J by 3 bases, and 14 bases separated the two germline ends. CDR3: CASSSKGGETDTQYF. Incomplete CDR3 DNA: TGTGCCAGCAGCTCGAAGGGGGGGGAAACAGATACG.

Remarks on this clone: The CDR3 end is not reached by the read, which stops 3 residues before it; the germline J gene fills it in. The genes are TRBV23-1 and TRBJ2-4; the D gene is possibly TRBD1 (6 bases). TRBV23-1 is identified as an open reading frame with a role that is uncertain. The CDR3 extends over 17 amino acids. The sequenced CDR3 bases are TGCGCCAGCAGTCAAAAGGTCGCAGGGGCCTCCTTCTATGGT. Protein sequence: CASSQKVAGASFYG. The whole CDR3 region reads CASSQKVAGASFYGQYF.

Points on this clone: Coverage ceases 3 residues before the CDR3 finishes, and the germline J gene fills in the end. The chain combines TRBV12-3 or TRBV12-4 with TRBJ2-7, with 8 bases lining up with TRBD1. CDR3 size: 15 residues. V shed 5 bases, J shed 0 bases, and the junction held 6 bases outside the gene matches. The DNA read from the CDR3 is TGTGCCAGCAGTCTCAGGGGGCCCCTCTCCTACGAG. Its protein is CASSLRGPLSYE. The whole CDR3 sequence is CASSLRGPLSYEQYF.

In regard to this clone: The read terminates 3 residues ahead of where the CDR3 ends, so the germline J gene completes it. The chain has TRBV4-2 and TRBJ2-3; 7 bases are a match to TRBD2. The V segment lost 0 bases and the J segment 6 bases; nucleotides outside the gene matches: 6. CDR3 length: 15 residues. Germline V CDR1 and CDR2: LGHNA, YNFKEQ. CDR3: CASSQDLGSGDTQYF. Incomplete CDR3 DNA: TGTGCCAGCAGCCAAGATCTGGGTAGCGGGGATACG.

With respect to this clone: The read ends 3 residues early relative to the CDR3; the germline J gene fills the gap. The chain couples TRBV6-1 to TRBJ2-7, with 10 bases identical to TRBD1. V dropped 2 bases and J dropped 1; count of bases not matched to a gene: 5. Germline V lookup: CDR1 MNHNS, CDR2 SASEGT. The CDR3 runs to 16 residues. The CDR3 protein is CASSERGQGRSYEQYF. CDR3 DNA, as far as it was read: TGTGCCAGCAGTGAAAGGGGACAGGGGCGGTCCTACGAG.

The CDR3 DNA, read in part, is TGTGCCAGCAGCTTGGGCCAGGGTGCCCAATACGAG. Encoded protein: CASSLGQGAQYE. The entire CDR3 reads CASSLGQGAQYEQYF. The rearrangement uses TRBV5-5 and TRBJ2-7; a weak D match, TRBD1 (5 bases). The read terminates 3 residues ahead of where the CDR3 ends, so the germline J gene completes it. This CDR3 is 15 amino acids long. Germline CDR1 and CDR2: SGHKS and YYEKEE (reference sequence). Trimming pared 0 bases from V and 4 bases from J, leaving 14 bases between.

In regard to this clone: The read ends 3 residues early relative to the CDR3; the germline J gene fills the gap. V usage is TRBV19 and J usage is TRBJ1-2, with D possibly being TRBD1 (6 bases). Germline V CDR1 and CDR2: LNHDA, SQIVND (reference sequence). The CDR3 sequence is 15 residues long. Trimming removed 1 base from V and 4 bases from J, with 13 bases in between. CDR3 protein: CASSIAGAAIYGYTF. CDR3 DNA (partial): TGTGCCAGTAGTATAGCAGGGGCCGCTATCTATGGC. Combining the CDR3 with reference TRBV19 and TRBJ1-2 gives the whole variable domain DGGITQSPKYLFRKEGQNVTLSCEQNLNHDAMYWYRQDPGQGLRLIYYSQIVNDFQKGDIAEGYSVSREKKESFPLTVTSAQKNPTAFYLCASSIAGAAIYGYTFGSGTRLTVV.

Comment on this clone: The read ends 3 residues before the CDR3 terminus; that terminus is restored from the germline J gene. The genes are TRBV20-1 and TRBJ2-1; 9 bases match TRBD2. CDR3 length: 16 amino acids. The germline CDR1 and CDR2 sequences are DFQATT and SNEGSKA (reference sequence). V dropped 5 bases and J dropped 0; count of bases not matched to a gene: 8. Here the CDR3 reads CSALGTSRGSYNEQFF. The covered CDR3 bases are TGCAGTGCTTTGGGGACTAGCCGAGGCTCCTACAATGAG.

A remark on this clone: The DNA ends 3 residues before the CDR3 does, and the rest of the CDR3 is filled in from the germline J gene. The V and J genes are TRBV28 and TRBJ2-3, with D maybe TRBD2 (6 bases). The V end lost 8 bases, the J end lost 7 bases, and 19 bases lay between the germline ends. Germline V CDR1 and CDR2: MDHEN, SYDVKM. CDR3 length: 14 amino acids. CDR3 loop: CASQASDSPYTQYF. CDR3 DNA (partial): TGTGCCAGCCAAGCTAGCGACTCACCGTATACG.

A remark on this clone: The missing CDR3 end, 3 residues past where the read stops, is filled in from the germline J gene. The chain uses TRBV4-2 and TRBJ1-2, with a weak D call TRBD1 (5 bases). The CDR3 runs to 13 residues. In germline, CDR1 is LGHNA, CDR2 YNFKEQ. Here the CDR3 reads CASSQSGLVGYTF. CDR3 DNA, as far as it was read: TGTGCCAGCAGCCAATCGGGACTGGTGGGC.

With regard to this clone: The read finishes 3 residues shy of the CDR3 end, and the germline J gene is used to complete it. The rearrangement uses TRBV5-1 and TRBJ2-7; 8 nucleotides line up with TRBD1. The germline CDR1 and CDR2 sequences are SGHRS and YFSETQ. This CDR3 is built from 14 residues. J gave up 6 bases and V 4 bases, and 9 bases lay outside the gene matches. The CDR3 reads CASSKQGVPLEQYF. The CDR3 bases that were read are TGCGCCAGCAGCAAACAGGGGGTCCCTCTCGAG. Looking up the rest from reference TRBV5-1 and TRBJ2-7 gives the full variable domain: KAGVTQTPRYLIKTRGQQVTLSCSPISGHRSVSWYQQTPGQGLQFLFEYFSETQRNKGNFPGRFSGRQFSNSRSEMNVSTLELGDSALYLCASSKQGVPLEQYFGPGTRLTVT.

Details on this clone: The CDR3 is cut off 3 residues early in the read; its end comes from the germline J gene. The chain joins TRBV25-1 to TRBJ2-7; 12 bases line up with TRBD2. The ends lost 3 bases at V and 0 bases at J; junction bases unmatched: 15. The CDR3 length is 20 residues. Germline CDR1 is MGHDK and CDR2 is SYGVNS. The CDR3 is CASSDVIALAGGPLSYEQYF. CDR3 DNA (partial): TGTGCCAGCAGTGACGTTATTGCGCTAGCGGGAGGGCCCCTCTCCTACGAG.

About this clone: The read terminates 3 residues before the CDR3 end, so the remaining end is supplied by the germline J gene. J is TRBJ2-2 and V is TRBV10-1; TRBD2 matches at 14 bases. CDR3 size: 18 residues. Germline V gene data show CDR1 as WNHNN and CDR2 as SYGVQD (reference sequence). With V trimmed by 3 bases and J by 5 bases, 8 bases remained unmatched. CDR3 in amino acids: CASSDTGLAGVCTGELFF. The CDR3 DNA, read in part, is TGCGCCAGCAGTGATACGGGACTAGCGGGAGTTTGTACCGGGGAG.

In the case of this clone: The read stops 3 residues short of the end of the CDR3; the missing end is completed from the germline J gene. The V gene is TRBV7-2, the J gene TRBJ1-6; D is uncertain. There are 15 residues in the CDR3. Germline V gene lookup returns CDR1 SGHTA and CDR2 FQGNSA. Trimming shortened V by 1 base and J by 6 bases, and 10 bases separated the two germline ends. The CDR3 bases that were read are TGTGCCAGCAGCTTAGGGCCCGCAGTTAATTCACCC. Protein product: CASSLGPAVNSP. The full CDR3 reads CASSLGPAVNSPLHF.

In the case of this clone: With the read ending 3 residues before the CDR3 end, the germline J gene is used to fill in that end. The chain links TRBV14 to TRBJ2-3, with 9 bases that match TRBD2. V trimming: 6 bases; J trimming: 3 bases; junction bases outside the gene matches: 10. CDR1 is SGHDN and CDR2 is FVKESK in the germline V gene. This CDR3 contains 16 residues. CDR3: CASRPRETSGTDTQYF. CDR3 DNA, as far as it was read: TGTGCCAGCAGACCTCGAGAGACTAGCGGTACAGATACG.

Comments on this clone: The read finishes 3 residues shy of the CDR3 end, and the germline J gene is used to complete it. Other DNA sequences in the same sample also yield this CDR3. The rearrangement joins TRBV10-3 to TRBJ1-2, with D unresolved. CDR1 and CDR2 from the germline V gene are ENHRY and SYGVKD. V was trimmed by 4 bases and J by 1 base, leaving 7 bases between them. CDR3 size: 13 residues. The part of the CDR3 DNA that was read is TGTGCCATCAGTGTTGAGGTTAACTATGGC. Translation gives CAISVEVNYG. The whole CDR3 reads CAISVEVNYGYTF.

On this clone itself: Sequencing ends 3 residues short of the CDR3 end; the germline J gene provides the rest. V usage is TRBV30 and J usage is TRBJ2-2; 11 nucleotides align to TRBD2. Germline V CDR1 and CDR2: GTSNPN, SVGIG (reference sequence). J gave up 3 bases and V 4 bases, and 1 base lay outside the gene matches. The CDR3 is made up of 14 amino acids. The sequenced part of the CDR3 DNA is TGTGCCTGGAAGGGACTAGCGGACACCGGGGAG. Translation gives CAWKGLADTGE. Given in full, the CDR3 is CAWKGLADTGELFF.

On this clone: The missing CDR3 end, 3 residues past where the read stops, is filled in from the germline J gene. The V call is TRBV7-9, the J call TRBJ2-5, with TRBD1 matching 7 bases. J gave up 5 bases and V 2 bases, and 2 bases lay outside the gene matches. The length of the CDR3 is 13 residues. CDR1 is SEHNR, CDR2 FQNEAQ, per germline (reference sequence). CDR3 sequence reads: CASSLRQGETQYF. The sequenced part of the CDR3 DNA is TGTGCCAGCAGCTTAAGACAGGGTGAGACC.

This CDR3 is CASSKTSGADTQYF. The sequenced CDR3 bases are TGTGCCAGCAGCAAGACTAGCGGGGCAGATACG. The chain joins TRBV11-3 to TRBJ2-3; 11 bases match TRBD2. With the read ending 3 residues before the CDR3 end, the germline J gene is used to fill in that end. With 5 bases clipped from V and 4 bases from J, the junction kept 2 bases outside the gene matches. The V gene's germline CDR1 is SGHNT and CDR2 YENEEA. The CDR3 has 14 residues.

As to this clone: The read is 3 residues too short to cover the CDR3 end, so that end is filled in from the germline J gene. The chain has TRBV7-9 and TRBJ2-1; possibly TRBD1 for D (6 bases). Germline-derived CDR1 and CDR2 are SEHNR and FQNEAQ (reference sequence). The V gene lost 4 bases and the J gene lost 2 bases, with 12 bases spanning the gap. The CDR3 contains 15 residues. CDR3 bases read: TGTGCCAGCAGCTCGGTAGGGACAACCTACAATGAG. It translates to CASSSVGTTYNE. The complete CDR3 protein is CASSSVGTTYNEQFF.